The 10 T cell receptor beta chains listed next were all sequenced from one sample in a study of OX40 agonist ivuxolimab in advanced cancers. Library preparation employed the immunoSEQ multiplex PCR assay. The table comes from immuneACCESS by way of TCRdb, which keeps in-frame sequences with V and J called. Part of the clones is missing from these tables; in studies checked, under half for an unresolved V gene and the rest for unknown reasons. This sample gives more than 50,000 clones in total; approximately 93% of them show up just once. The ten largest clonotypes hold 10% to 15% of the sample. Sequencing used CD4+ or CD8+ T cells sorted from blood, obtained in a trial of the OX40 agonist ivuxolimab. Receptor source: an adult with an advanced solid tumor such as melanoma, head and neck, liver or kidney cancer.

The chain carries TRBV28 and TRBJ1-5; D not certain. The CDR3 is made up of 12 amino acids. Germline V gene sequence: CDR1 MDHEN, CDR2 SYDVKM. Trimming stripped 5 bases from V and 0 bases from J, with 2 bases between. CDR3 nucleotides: TGTGCCAGCAGTGCTAGCAATCAGCCCCAGCATTTT. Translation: CASSASNQPQHF.

The CDR3 DNA reads TGTGCCAGCAGCCACAGGGTACCTTCCGACGAGCAGTACTTC. It translates to CASSHRVPSDEQYF. V is TRBV11-2 and J is TRBJ2-7; D is perhaps TRBD1 (6 bases). Per the germline V gene, CDR1 is SGHAT and CDR2 is FQNNGV. This CDR3 has 14 amino acids. V lost 5 bases, J lost 5 bases, and 16 bases lay in between.

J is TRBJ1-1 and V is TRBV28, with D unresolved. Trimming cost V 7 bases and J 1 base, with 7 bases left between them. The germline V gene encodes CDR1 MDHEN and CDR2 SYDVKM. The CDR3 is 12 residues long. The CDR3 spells CASTDGNTEAFF. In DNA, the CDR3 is TGTGCCAGCACGGACGGGAACACTGAAGCTTTCTTT.

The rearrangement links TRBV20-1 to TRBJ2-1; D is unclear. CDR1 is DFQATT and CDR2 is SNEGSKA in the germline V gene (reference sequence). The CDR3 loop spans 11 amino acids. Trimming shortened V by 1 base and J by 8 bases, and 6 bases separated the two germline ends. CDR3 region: CSARGYDEQFF. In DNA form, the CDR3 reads TGCAGTGCTAGAGGTTACGATGAGCAGTTCTTC.

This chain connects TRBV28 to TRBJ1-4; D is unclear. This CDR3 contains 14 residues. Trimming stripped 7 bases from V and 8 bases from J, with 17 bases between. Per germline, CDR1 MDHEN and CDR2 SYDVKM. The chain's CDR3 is CASTWLRAGEKLFF. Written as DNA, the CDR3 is TGTGCCAGCACCTGGCTGAGGGCTGGGGAAAAACTGTTTTTT.

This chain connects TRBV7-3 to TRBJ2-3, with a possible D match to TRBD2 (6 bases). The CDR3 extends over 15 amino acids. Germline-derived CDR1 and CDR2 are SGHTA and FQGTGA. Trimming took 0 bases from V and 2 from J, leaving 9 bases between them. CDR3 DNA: TGTGCCAGCAGCTTAACGGGAGGAGTCACAGATACGCAGTATTTT. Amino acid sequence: CASSLTGGVTDTQYF.

CDR3 protein: CASSYAGTRNTGELFF. The CDR3 DNA is TGTGCCAGCAGCTACGCCGGGACTAGGAACACCGGGGAGCTGTTTTTT. The chain has TRBV7-9 and TRBJ2-2; 8 bases map to TRBD2. Trimming at V came to 4 bases and at J to 1 base, leaving 5 bases not matched to a gene. Germline V gene lookup returns CDR1 SEHNR and CDR2 FQNEAQ (reference sequence). The CDR3 has 16 residues.

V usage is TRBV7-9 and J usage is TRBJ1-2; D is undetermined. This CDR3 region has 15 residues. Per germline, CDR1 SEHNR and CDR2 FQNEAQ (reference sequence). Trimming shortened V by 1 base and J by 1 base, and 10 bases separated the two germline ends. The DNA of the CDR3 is TGTGCCAGCAGCTTAGGGGCAGTCTTTAACTATGGCTACACCTTC. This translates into CASSLGAVFNYGYTF. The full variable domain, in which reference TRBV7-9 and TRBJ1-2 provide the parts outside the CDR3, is DTGVSQNPRHKITKRGQNVTFRCDPISEHNRLYWYRQTLGQGPEFLTYFQNEAQLEKSRLLSDRFSAERPKGSFSTLEIQRTEQGDSAMYLCASSLGAVFNYGYTFGSGTRLTVV.

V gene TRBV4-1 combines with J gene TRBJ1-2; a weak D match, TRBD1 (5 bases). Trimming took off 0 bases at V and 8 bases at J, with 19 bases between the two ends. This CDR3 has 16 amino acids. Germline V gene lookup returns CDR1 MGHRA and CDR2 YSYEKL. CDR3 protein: CASSQESNRLGWGYTF. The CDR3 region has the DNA TGCGCCAGCAGCCAAGAAAGTAACAGGCTAGGGTGGGGCTACACCTTC.

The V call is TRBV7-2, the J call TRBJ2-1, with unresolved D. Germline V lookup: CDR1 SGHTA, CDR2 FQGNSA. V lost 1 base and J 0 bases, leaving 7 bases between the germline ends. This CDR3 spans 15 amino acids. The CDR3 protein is CASSLDSLSYNEQFF. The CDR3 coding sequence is TGTGCCAGCAGCTTAGATAGCCTCTCCTACAATGAGCAGTTCTTC.